A selection of T cell receptor beta chains follows, all from one sample in a study of vaccination and CD4 T cells after COVID-19. In TCRdb, the PCR reads were re-called with MiXCR into one record per CDR3 protein. This sample has approximately 6,800 distinct CDR3 sequences, with roughly 43% found just once. These receptors' antigens are unknown. Sequencing used CD4+ T cells from blood, cultured in vitro. The receptors were sampled from a human donor in good health. Each CDR3 is given with its conserved first and last residue. D genes are given only for firm matches. Some rows mark clone size as missing; the rest say once, few, many or name a class of expanded clone.

abundance	d_gene	v_gene	j_gene	CDR3aa	CDR3nt
-	-	TRBV24-1	TRBJ1-5	CATSDGSNQPQHF	TGTGCCACCAGTGATGGGTCGAATCAGCCCCAGCATTTT
-	-	TRBV10-2	TRBJ2-7	CASTPRQGGEQYF	TGCGCCAGCACCCCCCGGCAGGGGGGCGAGCAGTACTTC
-	-	TRBV14	TRBJ1-1	CASTPGPPGTEAFF	TGTGCCAGCACACCGGGCCCCCCGGGGACTGAAGCTTTCTTT
-	TRBD1	TRBV18	TRBJ1-2	CASSLSLGTGLNYGYTF	TGTGCCAGCTCACTATCTCTCGGGACAGGGTTAAACTATGGCTACACCTTC
few	-	TRBV5-8	TRBJ1-5	CASSLRASRYSNQPQHF	TGTGCCAGCAGTCTCCGCGCCAGCCGCTATAGCAATCAGCCCCAGCATTTT
-	-	TRBV29-1	TRBJ2-7	CSVVSGARSYEQYF	TGCAGCGTTGTATCAGGGGCCCGCTCCTACGAGCAGTACTTC
few	TRBD2	TRBV10-3	TRBJ2-2	CAISDLLPGLADANTGELFF	TGTGCCATCAGTGATTTGCTCCCGGGACTAGCGGACGCGAACACCGGGGAGCTGTTTTTT
few	-	TRBV5-4	TRBJ1-1	CASRYGTLNTEAFF	TGTGCCAGCAGGTACGGGACCCTGAACACTGAAGCTTTCTTT
-	TRBD2	TRBV11-1	TRBJ2-2	CASSIEGLASVTGELFF	TGTGCCAGCAGCATAGAGGGACTAGCGTCGGTCACCGGGGAGCTGTTTTTT
-	-	TRBV19	TRBJ1-5	CASSIVGSNQPQHF	TGTGCCAGTAGTATCGTGGGTAGCAATCAGCCCCAGCATTTT
-	TRBD2	TRBV7-2	TRBJ2-3	CASSLGSGRGADTQYF	TGTGCCAGCAGCTTAGGCAGCGGGAGGGGTGCAGATACGCAGTATTTT
-	-	TRBV2	TRBJ1-1	CASSGFSEGTEAFF	TGTGCCAGCAGTGGGTTTTCTGAGGGCACTGAAGCTTTCTTT
once	TRBD1	TRBV7-8	TRBJ2-7	CASSLEGAHPGSYEQYF	TGTGCCAGCAGCTTAGAGGGGGCGCATCCCGGGTCCTACGAGCAGTACTTC
-	-	TRBV5-6	TRBJ2-7	CASSLGRFGEQYF	TGTGCCAGCAGCTTGGGACGCTTCGGGGAGCAGTACTTC
-	TRBD1	TRBV6-2/TRBV6-3	TRBJ2-1	CASSTGTGLNEQFF	TGTGCCAGCAGTACCGGGACAGGCCTTAATGAGCAGTTCTTC
-	-	TRBV5-6	TRBJ2-2	CASSEAGTPNTGELFF	TGTGCCAGCAGCGAGGCCGGGACACCTAACACCGGGGAGCTGTTTTTT
-	TRBD1	TRBV28	TRBJ1-2	CASRLPPPTGGHGYGYTF	TGTGCCAGCAGGCTACCTCCCCCGACAGGGGGCCATGGGTATGGCTACACCTTC
-	-	TRBV6-1	TRBJ1-2	CASAAGGSNYGYTF	TGTGCCAGCGCTGCGGGGGGGTCTAACTATGGCTACACCTTC
-	-	TRBV4-3	TRBJ2-1	CASSQDLGGRYNEQFF	TGCGCCAGCAGCCAAGATTTGGGGGGCCGTTACAATGAGCAGTTCTTC
-	-	TRBV5-5	TRBJ1-5	CASSLDGYSNQPQHF	TGTGCCAGCAGCTTGGACGGATATAGCAATCAGCCCCAGCATTTT
once	-	TRBV12-2	TRBJ1-1	CASRLGSQINTEAFF	TGTGCAAGTCGCTTAGGGTCTCAGATTAACACTGAAGCTTTCTTT
few	TRBD2	TRBV6-5	TRBJ2-3	CASSYSGLAGGADTQYF	TGTGCCAGCAGTTACTCGGGGCTAGCGGGAGGAGCAGATACGCAGTATTTT
-	-	TRBV20-1	TRBJ1-3	CSARDPGSRNTIYF	TGCAGTGCTAGAGATCCGGGCTCTAGAAACACCATATATTTT
few	TRBD1	TRBV5-6	TRBJ1-2	CASSVQGAGGYTF	TGTGCCAGCAGCGTACAGGGGGCTGGTGGCTACACCTTC
-	-	TRBV6-1	TRBJ1-3	CATLWGQGTHTIYF	TGTGCCACCCTCTGGGGTCAGGGTACCCACACCATATATTTT
once	-	TRBV6-5	TRBJ1-1	CASSYSTGYTEAFF	TGTGCCAGCAGTTACTCGACCGGGTACACTGAAGCTTTCTTT
-	-	TRBV7-2	TRBJ2-2	CASSPWRGAGGELFF	TGTGCCAGCAGCCCATGGAGGGGGGCGGGCGGGGAGCTGTTTTTT
few	-	TRBV7-8	TRBJ2-7	CASSLEGVLYF	TGTGCCAGCAGCTTAGAAGGTGTTTTGTACTTC
-	TRBD2	TRBV5-1	TRBJ2-1	CASSSAQAGGLNEQFF	TGCGCCAGCAGCTCAGCTCAGGCGGGGGGGCTCAATGAGCAGTTCTTC
-	-	TRBV20-1	TRBJ2-7	CSARDVEGGGLPTYEQYF	TGCAGTGCTAGAGATGTGGAGGGGGGCGGACTACCCACCTACGAGCAGTACTTC
-	-	TRBV19	TRBJ1-5	CASSIGKGQRVYSNQPQHF	TGTGCCAGTAGTATAGGAAAAGGACAGCGCGTTTATAGCAATCAGCCCCAGCATTTT
-	TRBD2	TRBV25-1	TRBJ2-1	CASSLAGGYNEQFF	TGTGCCAGCAGTCTGGCGGGGGGGTACAATGAGCAGTTCTTC
few	-	TRBV20-1	TRBJ1-6	CSARAGINNSPLHF	TGCAGTGCTAGGGCGGGTATAAATAATTCACCCCTCCACTTT
-	TRBD2	TRBV6-2/TRBV6-3	TRBJ2-7	CASMAPGLAGEDEQYF	TGTGCCAGCATGGCCCCTGGACTAGCGGGAGAGGACGAGCAGTACTTC
few	TRBD1	TRBV6-5	TRBJ2-5	CASSYSAGGGETQYF	TGTGCCAGCAGTTACAGCGCAGGGGGCGGAGAGACCCAGTACTTC
few	TRBD1	TRBV6-1	TRBJ1-2	CASKGQGPRGYTF	TGTGCCAGCAAGGGACAGGGTCCTCGGGGCTACACCTTC
-	TRBD1	TRBV24-1	TRBJ1-5	CATSEGQMNQPQHF	TGTGCCACCAGTGAGGGACAGATGAATCAGCCCCAGCATTTT
-	-	TRBV11-3	TRBJ2-5	CASSLGGGESETQYF	TGTGCCAGCAGCTTAGGGGGTGGGGAGTCGGAGACCCAGTACTTC
-	-	TRBV15	TRBJ1-2	CATSPEGGEGYTF	TGTGCCACCAGCCCCGAGGGGGGCGAGGGCTACACCTTC
-	TRBD1	TRBV6-2/TRBV6-3	TRBJ1-6	CASITTGTGHSPLHF	TGTGCCAGCATCACGACCGGGACAGGGCATTCACCCCTCCACTTT
-	-	TRBV6-1	TRBJ2-5	CASRRGAGSQETQYF	TGTGCCAGCAGACGCGGGGCAGGGAGCCAAGAGACCCAGTACTTC